Listed here are 11 T cell receptor beta chains from one sample, sequenced in a study of identical twins. Each CDR3 protein gets one entry after TCRdb re-called the 5' RACE reads with MiXCR. The data show about 300,000 distinct CDR3 sequences, roughly 12% seen once. The same sample was also studied in work on yellow fever vaccine responses in identical twins.

Sequenced sample: CD8+ T cells sorted from blood. These TCRs come from a woman aged 18-35 years in good health.

A few counts support this clonotype. V usage is TRBV10-3 and J usage is TRBJ1-1; 9 nucleotides line up with TRBD1. CDR3 length equals 15 residues. J gave up 3 bases and V 7 bases, and 9 bases lay outside the gene matches. Germline V lookup: CDR1 ENHRY, CDR2 SYGVKD. The chain's CDR3 is CAINENRGLDTEAFF. The CDR3 DNA reads TGTGCCATCAACGAAAACAGGGGGCTGGACACTGAAGCTTTCTTT.

This clonotype was found many times. The chain has TRBV20-1 and TRBJ2-5, with 8 bases matching TRBD1. The CDR3 has 17 amino acids. Trimming at V came to 1 base and at J to 4 bases, leaving 14 bases not matched to a gene. From germline, CDR1 is DFQATT and CDR2 SNEGSKA (reference sequence). The CDR3 bases are TGCAGTGCTAGAGGACAGGGGACCCTAGTGACTGGAGAGACCCAGTACTTC. It codes for CSARGQGTLVTGETQYF.

This rearrangement joins TRBV4-1 to TRBJ2-1; no clear D gene. Between the trimmed V and J ends, which lost 0 bases and 9 bases, there was a span of 9 bases. Germline assignment: CDR1 MGHRA and CDR2 YSYEKL. The CDR3 length is 13 residues. The CDR3 reads CASSQDFGSEQFF. CDR3 DNA: TGCGCCAGCAGCCAAGATTTCGGGTCTGAGCAGTTCTTC.

This clonotype was recorded a few times. The chain couples TRBV28 to TRBJ2-3, with no clear D. This CDR3 spans 15 amino acids. CDR1 and CDR2 from the germline V gene are MDHEN and SYDVKM. Trimming took 7 bases from V and 6 from J, leaving 20 bases between them. The CDR3 DNA sequence: TGTGCCAGCACCGCTACGGCGGTGTTCGGGGATACGCAGTATTTT. Translation: CASTATAVFGDTQYF.

This clonotype was detected only a few times. The V and J genes are TRBV2 and TRBJ2-2; the D gene is possibly TRBD2 (6 bases). The germline V gene has CDR1 SNHLY and CDR2 FYNNEI. CDR3 length: 14 residues. Trimming shortened V by 4 bases and J by 7 bases, and 13 bases separated the two germline ends. Here the CDR3 DNA reads TGTGCCAGCAGTGGCGGGGAGTACGTCGGGGAGCTGTTTTTT. It codes for CASSGGEYVGELFF.

This chain links TRBV7-3 with TRBJ2-7; unclear D gene. The CDR3 sequence is 13 residues long. The germline V gene has CDR1 SGHTA and CDR2 FQGTGA. With 0 bases removed from V and 5 bases from J, the gap between germline ends came to 8 bases. The CDR3 here is CASSLTVTDEQYF. DNA of the CDR3: TGTGCCAGCAGCTTAACTGTAACGGACGAGCAGTACTTC.

The gene calls are TRBV11-2 and TRBJ1-1, with D possibly being TRBD1 (5 bases). Trimming removed 1 base from V and 0 bases from J, with 9 bases in between. The germline CDR1 and CDR2 sequences are SGHAT and FQNNGV. The CDR3 consists of 15 residues. The CDR3 DNA reads as TGTGCCAGCAGCTTAGGGGGCAACCTGAACACTGAAGCTTTCTTT. Translation: CASSLGGNLNTEAFF.

V is TRBV6-5 and J is TRBJ1-1; D is unclear. The V end lost 0 bases, the J end lost 5 bases, and 13 bases lay between the germline ends. Germline V lookup: CDR1 MNHEY, CDR2 SVGAGI. The CDR3 has 15 residues. The CDR3 reads CASSYSVVLRTEAFF. DNA of the CDR3: TGTGCCAGCAGTTACTCGGTGGTGTTGAGAACTGAAGCTTTCTTT.

This clonotype has only a few counts. This chain joins TRBV11-2 and TRBJ2-1, with 13 bases that match TRBD2. V shed 5 bases and J 7 bases; nucleotides not matched to a gene: 8. The CDR3 consists of 16 residues. Germline V gene data show CDR1 as SGHAT and CDR2 as FQNNGV. The CDR3: CASSAGLAGVGNEQFF. In nucleotides, the CDR3 is TGTGCCAGCAGCGCCGGACTAGCGGGAGTGGGGAATGAGCAGTTCTTC.

The chain joins TRBV28 to TRBJ1-1, with D hard to call. The V end lost 3 bases, the J end lost 3 bases, and 5 bases lay between the germline ends. This CDR3 is 12 amino acids long. Germline V gene data show CDR1 as MDHEN and CDR2 as SYDVKM. This CDR3 is CASSFVHTEAFF. The CDR3, as DNA: TGTGCCAGCAGTTTTGTACACACTGAAGCTTTCTTT. The whole variable domain, filled in from reference TRBV28 and TRBJ1-1, reads DVKVTQSSRYLVKRTGEKVFLECVQDMDHENMFWYRQDPGLGLRLIYFSYDVKMKEKGDIPEGYSVSREKKERFSLILESASTNQTSMYLCASSFVHTEAFFGQGTRLTVV.

The CDR3 region is CASSWEREPERAPDTQYF. The CDR3 bases are TGTGCCAGCAGCTGGGAACGGGAACCCGAGCGGGCCCCGGATACGCAGTATTTT. V is TRBV12-3 or TRBV12-4 and J is TRBJ2-3; possible D gene TRBD2, 6 bases. Trimming shortened V by 6 bases and J by 6 bases, and 28 bases separated the two germline ends. The CDR3 has 18 amino acids.